The present T cell receptor beta chain was sequenced within a study of blood T cell repertoires in COVID-19. Looking at the study overall: The United States, Italy and Spain provided the acute and convalescent COVID-19 samples.

Adults between roughly 18 and 90 years of age took part from about two dozen US areas. Cohort assignment relied on participant-reported clinical history. Among Cohort 3 donors, those recovered had two negative PCRs, clearance, or symptom resolution. Method: immunoSEQ multiplex PCR; TCRdb's copy keeps in-frame clones and lacks some. The sample lists roughly 300,000 clones; nearly 90% were seen once. The germline V gene encodes CDR1 ENHRY and CDR2 SYGVKD. The CDR3 runs 13 residues. V lost 6 bases and J 1 base, leaving 9 bases between the germline ends. This chain connects TRBV10-3 to TRBJ1-1; D is possibly TRBD1 (6 bases). The material sequenced was PBMCs or T cells enriched from blood (not recorded which). This TCR was recovered from a woman under 40 who had recovered from COVID-19. CDR3 sequence (DNA): TGTGCCATCAGCCCGACAGGGAACACTGAAGCTTTCTTT. Translating it yields CAISPTGNTEAFF.